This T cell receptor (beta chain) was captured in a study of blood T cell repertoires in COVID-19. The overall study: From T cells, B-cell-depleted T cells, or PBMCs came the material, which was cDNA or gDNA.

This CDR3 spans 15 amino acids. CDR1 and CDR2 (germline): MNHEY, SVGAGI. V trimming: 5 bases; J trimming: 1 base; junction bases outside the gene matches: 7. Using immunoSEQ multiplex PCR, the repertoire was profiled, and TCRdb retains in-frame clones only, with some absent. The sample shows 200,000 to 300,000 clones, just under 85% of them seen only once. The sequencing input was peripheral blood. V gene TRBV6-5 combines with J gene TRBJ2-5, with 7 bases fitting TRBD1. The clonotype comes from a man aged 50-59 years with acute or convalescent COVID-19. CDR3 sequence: CASSRGQAFQETQYF. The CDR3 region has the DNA TGTGCCAGCAGTAGAGGACAGGCCTTCCAAGAGACCCAGTACTTC.